This TCR beta chain was profiled in a study of shared clonotypes between healthy human individuals. Per the original data handling: Junction-only immunoSEQ data arrived without quality scores, meaning filtering differed. Here immunoSEQ multiplex PCR was the method, and the copy in TCRdb shows in-frame clones only, minus some. Clone size and the V and J calls come from that table; the DNA yielded D and trimming. This table holds roughly 700,000 clones, less than 85% found once. The junction had 6 bases not matched to a gene; V was cut back by 5 bases and J by 0 bases. This CDR3 has 16 amino acids. The germline V gene has CDR1 MNHEY and CDR2 SMNVEV (reference sequence).

The V and J genes are TRBV27 and TRBJ2-1; 8 bases map to TRBD2. Sequenced input: memory CD4+ T cells sorted from blood. Sample subset: CD45RA-negative fraction. The origin of this receptor is a woman in her 30s in good health. The CDR3 here is CASSPWSGSSYNEQFF. CDR3 in DNA: TGTGCCAGCAGTCCTTGGAGCGGGAGCTCCTACAATGAGCAGTTCTTC.